The 8 T cell receptor beta chains presented below share a single source sample, sequenced in a study of OX40 agonist ivuxolimab in advanced cancers. Here immunoSEQ multiplex PCR was the method, and the copy in TCRdb shows in-frame clones only, minus some. The sample has around 68,000 clones; 86% are singletons. The sequences come from CD4+ or CD8+ T cells sorted from blood, collected in a trial of the OX40 agonist ivuxolimab. The receptors were sampled from an adult with an advanced solid tumor such as melanoma, head and neck, liver or kidney cancer.

The J gene is TRBJ2-2, the V gene TRBV5-1, with D possibly TRBD1 on 6 matching bases. CDR3 size: 17 residues. Germline assignment: CDR1 SGHRS and CDR2 YFSETQ. V was trimmed by 2 bases and J by 0 bases, leaving 14 bases between them. The CDR3 spells CASSFSRGQPNTGELFF. CDR3 bases: TGCGCCAGCAGCTTCTCTCGTGGACAGCCGAACACCGGGGAGCTGTTTTTT.

This clone has just one count. This rearrangement joins TRBV4-2 to TRBJ2-1; D gene unclear. The CDR3 extends over 14 amino acids. Looked up from germline, CDR1 is LGHNA and CDR2 is YNFKEQ. V was pared by 0 bases and J by 8 bases, with 11 bases between. The CDR3 bases are TGTGCCAGCAGCCAAGAGGCAGCGTTGGATGAGCAGTTCTTC. Translated: CASSQEAALDEQFF.

The chain is built from TRBV5-4 and TRBJ1-1, with D perhaps matching TRBD1 (6 bases). Trimming removed 0 bases from V and 6 bases from J, with 9 bases in between. The CDR3 sequence is 13 residues long. Germline values: CDR1 SGHNT, CDR2 YYREEE (reference sequence). CDR3 sequence (DNA): TGTGCCAGCAGCTTGGAGGGACATTCTGAAGCTTTCTTT. It specifies CASSLEGHSEAFF.

V usage is TRBV6-6 and J usage is TRBJ2-7; TRBD1 might be the D (6 bases). The CDR3 has 13 residues. Trimming left V 7 bases short and J 0 bases short, with 10 bases between. The germline V gene encodes CDR1 MNHNY and CDR2 SVGAGI (reference sequence). DNA for the CDR3: TGTGCCAGCACAACGACAGGCTCCTACGAGCAGTACTTC. This codes for CASTTTGSYEQYF.

This chain uses TRBV5-4 with TRBJ2-5, with 10 bases fitting TRBD1. Germline CDR1 and CDR2: SGHNT and YYREEE (reference sequence). The J segment lost 5 bases and the V segment lost 4 bases, leaving 11 bases of the junction unmatched. The CDR3 spans 16 residues. The CDR3 region has the DNA TGTGCCAGCAGCCCAGCCGGGACAGGGGCTCGGGAGACCCAGTACTTC. Translated, it gives CASSPAGTGARETQYF.

The table lists this clone with a count of one. The V and J genes are TRBV7-8 and TRBJ2-3; D not resolved. V was cut by 1 base and J by 0 bases, with 14 bases left in between. The length of the CDR3 is 17 residues. Germline V gene lookup returns CDR1 SGHVS and CDR2 FQNEAQ. The CDR3 nucleotides read TGTGCCAGCAGCTTAGTACGAGAACTAACTAGCACAGATACGCAGTATTTT. This sequence encodes CASSLVRELTSTDTQYF.

This chain uses TRBV25-1 with TRBJ2-6; D may be TRBD1 (5 bases). The CDR3 totals 15 residues. Trimming took 2 bases from V and 0 from J, leaving 5 bases between them. The germline V gene has CDR1 MGHDK and CDR2 SYGVNS. CDR3 in amino acids: CASSEQGSGANVLTF. Here the CDR3 DNA reads TGTGCCAGCAGTGAACAGGGCTCTGGGGCCAACGTCCTGACTTTC.

The chain combines TRBV9 with TRBJ2-7, with D possibly called TRBD1 or TRBD2 (7 bases each). The CDR3 loop spans 15 amino acids. CDR1 is SGDLS and CDR2 is YYNGEE in the germline V gene. V was cut by 1 base and J by 5 bases, with 16 bases left in between. CDR3 nucleotide sequence: TGTGCCAGCAGCGTATTGGCACAGGGGACTAACGAGCAGTACTTC. It encodes CASSVLAQGTNEQYF.